This T cell receptor beta chain is from a study of cytomegalovirus exposure and HLA in healthy donors. Vbeta (60) and Jbeta (13) primers were used in the PCR. TCRdb's copy holds only in-frame clones and misses some; the assay was immunoSEQ multiplex PCR. Of about 150,000 clones listed, roughly four fifths are singletons. Looked up from germline, CDR1 is SGHRS and CDR2 is YFSETQ. V gave up 5 bases and J gave up 1 base; unmatched junction bases: 8. CDR3 length equals 16 residues. Each of the donors was a healthy bone marrow donor. This clonotype was sampled from a woman between 45 and 65 years old in good health and CMV-seropositive. This sequence joins TRBV5-1 and TRBJ2-2; TRBD2 matches 7 bases. Material: PBMCs. CDR3 sequence (DNA): TGCGCCAGCAGTTCTATAAGCGGGGTGAACACCGGGGAGCTGTTTTTT. It yields the protein CASSSISGVNTGELFF.